This T cell receptor beta chain was recorded in a study of cytomegalovirus exposure and HLA in healthy donors. Primers included in the PCR were 60 Vbeta and 13 Jbeta primers. Clones were read by immunoSEQ multiplex PCR, and TCRdb kept only the in-frame ones, dropping some. Among 150,000 to 200,000 clones listed, around 80% were seen once. CDR3 length: 15 residues. Germline V gene sequence: CDR1 SGHRS, CDR2 YFSETQ. V lost 0 bases and J 5 bases, leaving 15 bases between the germline ends. The chain links TRBV5-1 to TRBJ2-7, with D tentatively TRBD1 (6 bases). The sequence derives from a young woman in good health and CMV-seronegative. What was sequenced was PBMCs. In DNA form, the CDR3 reads TGCGCCAGCAGCTTGGGGGCCGGGACATACAACGAGCAGTACTTC. Translated, it gives CASSLGAGTYNEQYF.